This is a list of T cell receptor beta chains from one sample in a study of T cell responses to AZD1222 COVID-19 vaccine. Libraries were prepared by immunoSEQ multiplex PCR; TCRdb keeps only in-frame clonotypes and omits some of them. The top ten clones hold around 0.91% of a sample with approximately 130,000 clones, over 90% of them seen once. This material consisted of peripheral blood, taken on day 0 of AZD1222 vaccination. These receptors originate from an adult in good health. The CDR3 runs from the conserved cysteine through the conserved F or W. A D gene is named only where the DNA matches it firmly. Clone size is given for some rows only: seen once, a few or many times, or a class if the clone is expanded.

j_gene	v_gene	abundance	d_gene	CDR3nt	CDR3aa
TRBJ2-7	TRBV5-6	NA	TRBD1	TGTGCCAGCGCTGGGACAGGGGGATCCTACGAGCAGTACTTC	CASAGTGGSYEQYF
TRBJ1-2	TRBV11-2	NA	NA	TGTGCCAGCAGCCCGGTGAGGGGCCGGGGTAACTATGGCTACACCTTC	CASSPVRGRGNYGYTF
TRBJ1-5	TRBV5-6	few	NA	TGTGCCAGCAGTTTCCGGGACTCCAATCAGCCCCAGCATTTT	CASSFRDSNQPQHF
TRBJ2-3	TRBV9	NA	TRBD2	TGTGCCAGCAGCCTGACTAGCGGATACACAGATACGCAGTATTTT	CASSLTSGYTDTQYF
TRBJ1-2	TRBV5-5	NA	NA	TGTGCCAGCAGCCGGGGCGGAGACTATGGCTACACCTTC	CASSRGGDYGYTF
TRBJ1-3	TRBV5-6	NA	NA	TGTGCCAGCAGCTTGGCCAGTCGTTACTCTGGAAACACCATATATTTT	CASSLASRYSGNTIYF
TRBJ2-1	TRBV7-8	NA	NA	TGTGCCAGCAGTCTAACAGGAAGCTCCTACAATGAGCAGTTCTTC	CASSLTGSSYNEQFF
TRBJ1-2	TRBV7-9	NA	TRBD1	TGTGCCAGCAGCTCAGGGGGACAGGGGACGAATGGCTACACCTTC	CASSSGGQGTNGYTF
TRBJ1-1	TRBV25-1	NA	NA	TGTGCCAGCGGTACAGGGCGGCGCACTGAAGCTTTCTTT	CASGTGRRTEAFF
TRBJ2-1	TRBV19	NA	NA	TGTGCCAGTAGTATGAAGAAGGGGGGAGAGCAGTTCTTC	CASSMKKGGEQFF
TRBJ1-3	TRBV7-2	NA	NA	TGTGCCAGCAGCTTACTCGGAGGGCGCTCTGGAAACACCATATATTTT	CASSLLGGRSGNTIYF
TRBJ2-1	TRBV4-1	NA	TRBD1	TGCGCCAGCAGTCTACTTCAGGGGGTGGACGCCAATCAGCAGTTCTTC	CASSLLQGVDANQQFF
TRBJ1-1	TRBV30	NA	NA	TGTGCCTGGAGTGTATGGAGATATCCGAACACTGAAGCTTTCTTT	CAWSVWRYPNTEAFF
TRBJ1-5	TRBV28	NA	NA	TGTGCCAGCAGCGCTCTGCTTGGGGCAGGCAATCAGCCCCAGCATTTT	CASSALLGAGNQPQHF
TRBJ1-4	TRBV5-6	NA	NA	TGTGCCAGCAGCTTGGCCGGCGACTGGGAAAAACTGTTTTTT	CASSLAGDWEKLFF
TRBJ2-5	TRBV3-1/TRBV3-2	NA	NA	TGTGCCAGCAGCCCCGAAAGAGCTACCGAGACCCAGTACTTC	CASSPERATETQYF
TRBJ1-2	TRBV27	NA	NA	TGTGCCAGCAGTTTCTTCGGTCGAGGAGGCTATGGCTACACCTTC	CASSFFGRGGYGYTF
TRBJ2-1	TRBV4-2	NA	TRBD2	TGTGCCAGCAGCCAAGAGTTGAGCGGGGGGGCCAATGAGCAGTTCTTC	CASSQELSGGANEQFF
TRBJ1-2	TRBV11-2	NA	NA	TGTGCCAGCAGCTCCCCCCGGGGGGGGTCAGTTCGGGGCTACACCTTC	CASSSPRGGSVRGYTF
TRBJ2-7	TRBV7-9	few	TRBD1	TGTGCCAGCAGCAGTGGGACAGAGAGGGCCTACGAGCAGTACTTC	CASSSGTERAYEQYF
TRBJ2-7	TRBV18	NA	NA	TGTGCCAGCTCACCAACGGGGGTCTCCTACGAGCAGTACTTC	CASSPTGVSYEQYF
TRBJ1-5	TRBV7-2	NA	TRBD1	TGTGCCAGCAGCTCGGGACAGGGAGACTATCAGCCCCAGCATTTT	CASSSGQGDYQPQHF
TRBJ1-2	TRBV5-6	NA	TRBD1	TGTGCCAGCAGCTCTTTGGACAGGCCTAACTATGGCTACACCTTC	CASSSLDRPNYGYTF
TRBJ1-2	TRBV3-1/TRBV3-2	NA	NA	TGTGCCAGTCGCTCCCAAAACGAGGGCTACACCTTC	CASRSQNEGYTF
TRBJ1-1	TRBV5-1	NA	NA	TGCGCCAGCAGCCTCTTGATGGGAAACACTGAAGCTTTCTTT	CASSLLMGNTEAFF
TRBJ2-7	TRBV4-1	NA	TRBD2	TGCGCCAGCAGCCTAACCGCCCTAGGGGAGGGCTACGAGCAGTACTTC	CASSLTALGEGYEQYF
TRBJ1-3	TRBV21-1	NA	NA	TGTGCCAGCAGCAAAGCGAAAGTTGGGGGCATTGCTTCTGGAAACACCATATATTTT	CASSKAKVGGIASGNTIYF
TRBJ1-2	TRBV2	once	NA	TGTGCCAGCAGTGAACAAGGGGCGGAGGGGTATGGCTACACCTTC	CASSEQGAEGYGYTF
TRBJ1-1	TRBV6-5	NA	TRBD1	TGTGCCAGCAGTTCCACGGGGACAGCCGGGACTGAAGCTTTCTTT	CASSSTGTAGTEAFF
TRBJ1-2	TRBV19	NA	TRBD1	TGTGCCAGTAGACTCCCCTCAACGACAGGGATTTATGGCTACACCTTC	CASRLPSTTGIYGYTF
TRBJ1-1	TRBV6-5	NA	NA	TGTGCCAGCGGGAGGTGGGATAAGACTGAAGCTTTCTTT	CASGRWDKTEAFF
TRBJ1-2	TRBV5-1	NA	NA	TGCGCCAGCAGCTTGGAATATGGGCAGGGAATAGTTTATGGCTACACCTTC	CASSLEYGQGIVYGYTF
TRBJ2-7	TRBV12-3/TRBV12-4	NA	TRBD2	TGTGCCAGCACGGGAGGGGGCGAGCAGTACTTC	CASTGGGEQYF
TRBJ2-5	TRBV9	NA	TRBD2	TGTGCCAGCAGCCCTCCGGGGGGAGACCAGACCCAGTACTTC	CASSPPGGDQTQYF
TRBJ1-6	TRBV7-2	NA	NA	TGTGCCAGCAGCTTATACCTGGGACGGTATTCACCCCTCCACTTT	CASSLYLGRYSPLHF
TRBJ2-5	TRBV6-2/TRBV6-3	NA	TRBD2	TGTGCCAGCAGTCGACTAGCGATGGGAGAGACCCAGTACTTC	CASSRLAMGETQYF
TRBJ1-5	TRBV3-1/TRBV3-2	NA	NA	TGTGCCAGCAGCCAAGGAACTGACAATCAGCCCCAGCATTTT	CASSQGTDNQPQHF
TRBJ2-1	TRBV7-9	NA	TRBD1	TGTGCCAGCAGCTTGCGACAGGGTAATGAGCAGTTCTTC	CASSLRQGNEQFF
TRBJ2-7	TRBV7-8	NA	NA	TGTGCCAGCAGCTTGGGCAGAACGAGGGTGCCCTACGAGCAGTACTTC	CASSLGRTRVPYEQYF
TRBJ1-1	TRBV19	NA	NA	TGTGCCAGCCGAAGCAGGGACACTGAAGCTTTCTTT	CASRSRDTEAFF
TRBJ2-3	TRBV5-1	NA	NA	TGCGCCAGCAGCTCGAATCCAGGGTCGGATACGCAGTATTTT	CASSSNPGSDTQYF
TRBJ1-4	TRBV5-1	NA	NA	TGCGCCAGCAGTTCCCGGGGCCGAAGAGAAAAACTGTTTTTT	CASSSRGRREKLFF
TRBJ1-2	TRBV6-1	NA	NA	TGTGCCAGCAGTGAAGCGGGTGGCTACACCTTC	CASSEAGGYTF
TRBJ1-2	TRBV11-2	NA	NA	TGTGCCAGCAGCTTAGATGGATATGGCTACACCTTC	CASSLDGYGYTF
TRBJ1-4	TRBV27	NA	TRBD1	TGTGCCAGCAGTCGAAAGACAGGGTCTAATGAAAAACTGTTTTTT	CASSRKTGSNEKLFF
TRBJ1-4	TRBV5-8	few	NA	TGTGCCAGCAGCTTTAGGGGTGCGCCAACTAATGAAAAACTGTTTTTT	CASSFRGAPTNEKLFF
TRBJ2-7	TRBV5-8	NA	TRBD1	TGTGCCAGCAGCTTACCGGGACAGGGGGCCTTGGGCGAGCAGTACTTC	CASSLPGQGALGEQYF
TRBJ1-1	TRBV2	NA	TRBD1	TGTGCCAGCACCAAGGGGGCAGGGACTGAAGCTTTCTTT	CASTKGAGTEAFF
TRBJ1-4	TRBV12-5	NA	TRBD1	TGTGCTAGTGCCCAGGGACAGGGGTCTGAAAAACTGTTTTTT	CASAQGQGSEKLFF
TRBJ1-1	TRBV5-4	NA	NA	TGTGCCAGCACCCAGTCCCCACAGATGAACACTGAAGCTTTCTTT	CASTQSPQMNTEAFF